A selection of T cell receptor beta chains follows, all from one sample in a study of T-cell memory formation after mild COVID-19. MiXCR was run by TCRdb on the 5' RACE reads, yielding one entry per CDR3 protein. The repertoire holds just over 350,000 distinct CDR3 sequences, with roughly 14% as singletons. The material sequenced was PBMCs or a T cell subset sorted from them (not recorded which). All receptors come from a man younger than 30 who had mild COVID-19 (a few samples of this study predate the infection). Cell type and time point are not known. CDR3s leave out the opening cysteine and the closing phenylalanine or tryptophan.

>TRBV20-1
SARGHSGGRSTATQY
>TRBV7-8
ASSGAGPYEQY
>TRBV7-2
ASSWTGYTEAF
>TRBV5-1
ASSPLIAGKNNEQF
>TRBV5-4
ASSFSLAGGKSQETQY
>TRBV5-5
ASSFFLLGGKETQY
>TRBV20-1
SPTGDVYGYT
>TRBV7-9
ASSLGQGKNTEAF
>TRBV7-2
ASSLVGVGATKNIQY
>TRBV4-3
ASSQVFATGELF
>TRBV12-3/TRBV12-4
ASSSDHGEGKETQY
>TRBV24-1
ATSDGGTRGQY
>TRBV5-1
ASSSRTGQGYNEQF
>TRBV29-1
SLWDRGGYT
>TRBV6-5
ASSSRGRGGYT
>TRBV20-1
SAKPERSSTDTQY
>TRBV20-1
SAERDRGAANYGYT
>TRBV7-9
ASSLASGTANYGYT
>TRBV27
ASSPRGIDEQF
>TRBV20-1
SARVLAENYEQY
>TRBV24-1
ATSDPGSPGETQY
>TRBV30
AWSVLGELF
>TRBV27
ASSLGAGANEQY
>TRBV6-5
ASSQISNQPQH
>TRBV3-1
ASSQGQYNEQF
>TRBV12-3/TRBV12-4
ASTPRTTQY
>TRBV5-6
ASSLSGTTNEKLF
>TRBV5-6
ASSPGGNIQY
>TRBV4-3
ASSQLAGAPSTDTQY
>TRBV7-2
ASSLGGTANGYT
>TRBV6-5
ASSLLSGHNYGYT
>TRBV7-3
ASSLNGAGDYGYT
>TRBV15
ATSRDPAGVGDTQY
>TRBV4-3
ASSQAGAGEGGYT
>TRBV5-1
ASSLEGAAQETQY
>TRBV18
ASSPPGTLVNTGELF
>TRBV7-8
ASSLASRGNQPQH
>TRBV30
AWSVGEPNEQF
>TRBV15
ATSRDRAGARNQPQH
>TRBV12-3/TRBV12-4
ASSLFYSTGELF
>TRBV27
ASSTTGGSSYEQY
>TRBV20-1
SARDGNGNTIY
>TRBV6-6
ASMGVTVVDYGYT
>TRBV4-2
ASSQEWLAGGDTDTQY
>TRBV12-3/TRBV12-4
ASSLQPIANYGYT
>TRBV4-3
ASSQFGSSYNEQF
>TRBV5-1
ASSQGQGWDTQY
>TRBV7-2
ASSLAWTSGEQF
>TRBV25-1
ASRSERGGNYNEQF
>TRBV5-1
ASTVDRADGYT